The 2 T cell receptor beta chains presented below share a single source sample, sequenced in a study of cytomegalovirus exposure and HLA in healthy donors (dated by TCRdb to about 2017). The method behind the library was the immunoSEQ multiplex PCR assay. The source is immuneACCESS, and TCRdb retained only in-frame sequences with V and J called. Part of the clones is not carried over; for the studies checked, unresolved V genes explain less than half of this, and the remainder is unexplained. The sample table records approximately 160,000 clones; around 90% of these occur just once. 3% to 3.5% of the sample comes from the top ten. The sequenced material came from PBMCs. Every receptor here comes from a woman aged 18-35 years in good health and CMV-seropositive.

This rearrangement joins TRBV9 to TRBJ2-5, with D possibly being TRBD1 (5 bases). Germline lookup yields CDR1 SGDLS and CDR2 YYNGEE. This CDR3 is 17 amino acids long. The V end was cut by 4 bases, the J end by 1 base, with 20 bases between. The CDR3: CASSSEDKGPVQETQYF. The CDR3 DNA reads TGTGCCAGCAGCTCAGAGGACAAGGGGCCCGTCCAAGAGACCCAGTACTTC.

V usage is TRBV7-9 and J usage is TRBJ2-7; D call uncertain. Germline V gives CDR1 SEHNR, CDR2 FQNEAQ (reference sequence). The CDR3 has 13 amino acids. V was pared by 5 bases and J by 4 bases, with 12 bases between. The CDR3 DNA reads TGTGCCAGCAGCCCACAACAGAGATACGAGCAGTACTTC. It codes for CASSPQQRYEQYF.